A single sample gave rise to the 14 T cell receptor beta chains below, sequenced in a study of T cell clonotyping in hematopoietic cell transplantation (dated by TCRdb to the early 2020s). The method was the immunoSEQ multiplex PCR assay. The table was pulled from immuneACCESS by TCRdb, which kept in-frame rearrangements only. Such tables lose some clones; where checked, under half of the loss comes from unresolved V genes, and the rest has no known cause. The sample table holds about 19,000 clones, of which more than 60% were seen once. The ten biggest clones cover roughly 15% of the sample. Specimen: peripheral blood mononuclear cells. The receptors were gathered from a man aged 55 to 70 in good health. Some clones in this sample may be carry-over from other donors' samples.

This sequence joins TRBV6-5 and TRBJ2-7; 10 nucleotides match TRBD2. The V gene end was trimmed by 6 bases and the J gene end by 6 bases; junction bases not matched to a gene: 8. CDR3 length: 14 amino acids. The V gene's germline CDR1 is MNHEY and CDR2 SVGAGI. CDR3 sequence: CASRIIAGGGEQYF. CDR3 sequence (DNA): TGTGCCAGCAGGATTATAGCGGGGGGCGGCGAGCAGTACTTC.

This CDR3 is CASSLDRGSIGLYEQYF. The CDR3 DNA reads as TGTGCCAGCAGCTTGGACAGGGGGAGTATTGGTTTGTACGAGCAGTACTTC. The chain is built from TRBV5-8 and TRBJ2-7; 8 nucleotides match TRBD1. This CDR3 has 17 residues. Germline V gene sequence: CDR1 SGHTS, CDR2 YDEGEE. V lost 0 bases and J lost 4; bases outside the gene matches: 12.

The V gene is TRBV4-2, the J gene TRBJ2-7, with D unclear. The V end lost 1 base, the J end lost 4 bases, and 20 bases lay between the germline ends. CDR3 size: 17 residues. Looked up from germline, CDR1 is LGHNA and CDR2 is YNFKEQ. The CDR3: CASSQGPPVSVWYEQYF. CDR3 coding DNA: TGTGCCAGCAGCCAAGGACCCCCGGTATCAGTCTGGTACGAGCAGTACTTC.

This clone was seen just once. J is TRBJ2-7 and V is TRBV30; 10 bases line up with TRBD2. Germline V CDR1 and CDR2: GTSNPN, SVGIG (reference sequence). The CDR3 contains 14 residues. V trimming: 3 bases; J trimming: 5 bases; junction bases outside the gene matches: 7. The CDR3, as DNA: TGTGCCTGGAGCCGTGGACTAGCGGAAGACGAGCAGTACTTC. It is translated as CAWSRGLAEDEQYF.

This clone was recorded a few times. The CDR3 DNA reads as TGCGCCAGCAGCCAAGAGAGTCTAGCGGGGGAAGAGACCCAGTACTTC. This gives the protein CASSQESLAGEETQYF. The chain recombines TRBV4-1 with TRBJ2-5, with 10 bases fitting TRBD2. J gave up 3 bases and V 0 bases, and 4 bases lay outside the gene matches. The CDR3 contains 16 residues. Germline lookup yields CDR1 MGHRA and CDR2 YSYEKL.

This clone was counted a single time. V is TRBV7-7 and J is TRBJ2-5, with D perhaps TRBD1 (6 bases). The tail of the sequence fits TRBJ2-7 better, so the J call may be wrong. In germline, CDR1 is SSHAT, CDR2 FNYEAQ (reference sequence). The CDR3 extends over 13 amino acids. The CDR3 loop reads CASSSGTISEQYF. The CDR3 DNA reads TGTGCCAGCAGCTCCGGGACAATAAGCGAGCAGTACTTC.

V is TRBV6-5 and J is TRBJ1-1; D uncertain. Trimming pared 3 bases from V and 0 bases from J, leaving 8 bases between. In germline, CDR1 is MNHEY, CDR2 SVGAGI. This CDR3 has 14 residues. The chain's CDR3 is CASSYSLVNTEAFF. CDR3 bases: TGTGCCAGCAGTTATAGTTTGGTGAACACTGAAGCTTTCTTT.

The V gene is TRBV28, the J gene TRBJ2-7, with TRBD2 matching 7 bases. V lost 7 bases, J lost 5 bases, and 11 bases stayed unmatched. This CDR3 region has 14 residues. Germline loops: CDR1 MDHEN, CDR2 SYDVKM. In DNA form, the CDR3 reads TGTGCCAGCACCCTCACTAGCGTAATCGACGAGCAGTACTTC. Its translation: CASTLTSVIDEQYF. Variable domain in full (rest from reference TRBV28 and TRBJ2-7): DVKVTQSSRYLVKRTGEKVFLECVQDMDHENMFWYRQDPGLGLRLIYFSYDVKMKEKGDIPEGYSVSREKKERFSLILESASTNQTSMYLCASTLTSVIDEQYFGPGTRLTVT.

This clone was counted a few times. This chain uses TRBV28 with TRBJ2-7; D not resolved. V was clipped by 5 bases and J by 6 bases, with 11 bases between them. The CDR3 totals 12 residues. Germline CDR1 MDHEN, CDR2 SYDVKM. CDR3 amino acids: CASSQKGREQYF. In DNA, the CDR3 is TGTGCCAGCAGTCAAAAAGGCCGCGAGCAGTACTTC.

The V gene is TRBV29-1, the J gene TRBJ2-5, with D tentatively TRBD2 (5 bases). Trimming pared 5 bases from V and 2 bases from J, leaving 12 bases between. The CDR3 has 13 amino acids. The germline CDR1 and CDR2 sequences are SQVTM and ANQGSEA. The CDR3 DNA reads as TGCAGCGTTTTCTCCAGCGGACAAGAGACCCAGTACTTC. Protein product: CSVFSSGQETQYF.

The V gene is TRBV6-6, the J gene TRBJ1-6; no reliable D call. The CDR3 is made up of 13 amino acids. The germline CDR1 and CDR2 sequences are MNHNY and SVGAGI (reference sequence). V lost 8 bases and J 8 bases, leaving 13 bases between the germline ends. In DNA form, the CDR3 reads TGTGCCAGCCGAAGTATGGTGGATTCACCCCTCCACTTT. This translates into CASRSMVDSPLHF.

A few counts support this clone. This sequence joins TRBV7-9 and TRBJ2-2; 16 bases are a match to TRBD2. Germline V gene sequence: CDR1 SEHNR, CDR2 FQNEAQ (reference sequence). V trimming: 2 bases; J trimming: 5 bases; junction bases outside the gene matches: 2. This CDR3 spans 17 amino acids. In DNA form, the CDR3 reads TGTGCCAGCAGCTTAAAGGGACTAGCGGGAGGGACCGGGGAGCTGTTTTTT. As protein: CASSLKGLAGGTGELFF.

This clone came up once. This chain connects TRBV30 to TRBJ2-6; no definite D call. The germline gives CDR1 GTSNPN, CDR2 SVGIG (reference sequence). The CDR3 contains 14 residues. Between the trimmed V and J ends, which lost 4 bases and 2 bases, there was a span of 9 bases. The CDR3 coding sequence is TGTGCCTGGAACCAGGCCCCTGGGGCCAACGTCCTGACTTTC. Translation: CAWNQAPGANVLTF.

This clone has more than one count but fewer than ten. This sequence joins TRBV27 and TRBJ1-2, with D perhaps TRBD1 (5 bases). The CDR3 has 14 amino acids. V was pared by 5 bases and J by 4 bases, with 14 bases between. Germline V gives CDR1 MNHEY, CDR2 SMNVEV (reference sequence). CDR3 residues: CASSVQGEGYGYTF. In nucleotides, the CDR3 is TGTGCCAGCAGTGTTCAGGGAGAGGGCTATGGCTACACCTTC.